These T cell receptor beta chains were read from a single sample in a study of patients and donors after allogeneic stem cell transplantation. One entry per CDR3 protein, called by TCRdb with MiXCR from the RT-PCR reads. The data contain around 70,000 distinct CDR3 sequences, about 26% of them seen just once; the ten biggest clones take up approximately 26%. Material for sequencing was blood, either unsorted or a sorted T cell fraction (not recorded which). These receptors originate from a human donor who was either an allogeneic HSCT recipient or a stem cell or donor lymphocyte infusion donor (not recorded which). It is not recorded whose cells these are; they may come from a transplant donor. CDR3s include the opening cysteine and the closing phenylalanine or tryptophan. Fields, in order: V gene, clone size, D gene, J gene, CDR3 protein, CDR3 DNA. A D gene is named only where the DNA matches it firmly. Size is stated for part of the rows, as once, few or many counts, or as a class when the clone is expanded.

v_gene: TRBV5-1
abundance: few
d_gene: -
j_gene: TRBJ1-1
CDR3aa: CASSLLGAMNTEAFF
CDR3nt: TGCGCCAGCAGCTTGTTGGGAGCCATGAACACTGAAGCTTTCTTT

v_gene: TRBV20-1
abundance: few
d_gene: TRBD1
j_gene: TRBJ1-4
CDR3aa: CSARAGTGVTNEKLFF
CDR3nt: TGCAGTGCTAGAGCCGGGACAGGGGTCACTAATGAAAAACTGTTTTTT

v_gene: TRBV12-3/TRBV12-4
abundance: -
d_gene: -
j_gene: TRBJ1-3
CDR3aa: CASSFIGNTIYF
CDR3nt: TGTGCCAGCAGTTTTATAGGAAACACCATATATTTT

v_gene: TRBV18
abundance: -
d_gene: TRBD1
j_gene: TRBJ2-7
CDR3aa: CASSPPGQRAYEQYF
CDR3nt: TGTGCCAGCTCACCACCGGGACAGAGAGCATACGAGCAGTACTTC

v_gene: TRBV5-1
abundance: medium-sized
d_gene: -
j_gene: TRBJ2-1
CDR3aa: CASSLVAGTYNEQFF
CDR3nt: TGCGCCAGCAGCTTGGTTGCGGGGACCTACAATGAGCAGTTCTTC

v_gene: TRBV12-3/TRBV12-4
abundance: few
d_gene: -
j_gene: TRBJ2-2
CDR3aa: CASSLQASTGELFF
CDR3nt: TGTGCCAGCAGTTTACAGGCGAGCACCGGGGAGCTGTTTTTT

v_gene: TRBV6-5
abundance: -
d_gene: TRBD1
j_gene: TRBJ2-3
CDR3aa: CASSNDRGAFRQYF
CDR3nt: TGTGCCAGCAGCAACGACAGGGGGGCATTTCGGCAGTATTTT

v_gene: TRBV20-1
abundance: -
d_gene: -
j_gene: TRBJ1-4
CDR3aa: CSARQDTATNEKLFF
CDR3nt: TGCAGTGCCCGACAGGATACAGCAACTAATGAAAAACTGTTTTTT

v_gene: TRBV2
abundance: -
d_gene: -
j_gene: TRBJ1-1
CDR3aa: CASSMNRESTEAFF
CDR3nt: TGTGCCAGCAGCATGAACAGGGAGAGCACTGAAGCTTTCTTT

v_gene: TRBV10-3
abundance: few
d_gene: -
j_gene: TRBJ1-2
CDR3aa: CAISEGWGAKDYGYTF
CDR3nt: TGTGCCATCAGCGAAGGATGGGGGGCGAAGGACTATGGCTACACCTTC

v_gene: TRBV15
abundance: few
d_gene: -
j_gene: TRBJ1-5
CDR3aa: CATSREGVYSNQPQHF
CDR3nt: TGTGCCACCAGCAGAGAGGGGGTATATAGCAATCAGCCCCAGCATTTT

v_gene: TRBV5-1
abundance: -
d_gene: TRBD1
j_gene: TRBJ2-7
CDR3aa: CASSGGTGYYEQYF
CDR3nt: TGCGCCAGCAGCGGCGGGACAGGGTACTACGAGCAGTACTTC

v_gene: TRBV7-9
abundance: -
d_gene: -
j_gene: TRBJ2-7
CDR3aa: CASSPDSLEQYF
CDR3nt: TGTGCCAGCAGCCCGGACAGCCTCGAGCAGTACTTC

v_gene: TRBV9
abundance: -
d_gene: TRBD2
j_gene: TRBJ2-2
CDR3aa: CASSVSLAGPTGELFF
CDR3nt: TGTGCCAGCAGCGTATCTCTAGCGGGGCCCACCGGGGAGCTGTTTTTT

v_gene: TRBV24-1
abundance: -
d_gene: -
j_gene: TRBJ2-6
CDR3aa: CATSDSPHSGANVLTF
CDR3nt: TGTGCCACCAGTGATTCTCCCCACTCTGGGGCCAACGTCCTGACTTTC

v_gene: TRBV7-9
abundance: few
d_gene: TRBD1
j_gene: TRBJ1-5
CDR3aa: CASSPDRDGQPQHF
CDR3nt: TGTGCCAGCAGCCCCGACAGGGATGGGCAGCCCCAGCATTTT

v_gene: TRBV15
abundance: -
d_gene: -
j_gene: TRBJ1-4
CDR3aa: CATSRDLGEKLFF
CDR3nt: TGTGCCACCAGCAGAGATTTGGGCGAAAAACTGTTTTTT

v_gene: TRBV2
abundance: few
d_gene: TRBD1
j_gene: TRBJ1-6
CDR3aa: CASSRDRGASPLHF
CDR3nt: TGTGCCAGCAGCCGGGACAGGGGGGCATCACCCCTCCACTTT

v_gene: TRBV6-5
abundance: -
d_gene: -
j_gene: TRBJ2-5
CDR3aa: CASTSDWPESETQYF
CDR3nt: TGTGCCAGCACCTCCGATTGGCCAGAAAGCGAGACCCAGTACTTC

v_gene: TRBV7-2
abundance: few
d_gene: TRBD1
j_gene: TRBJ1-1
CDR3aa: CASSSTWTGGTEAFF
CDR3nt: TGTGCCAGCAGCTCCACCTGGACAGGGGGCACTGAAGCTTTCTTT

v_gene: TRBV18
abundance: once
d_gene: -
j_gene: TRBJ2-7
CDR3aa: CASSPAPSYEQYF
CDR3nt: TGTGCCAGCTCACCTGCCCCTTCCTACGAGCAGTACTTC

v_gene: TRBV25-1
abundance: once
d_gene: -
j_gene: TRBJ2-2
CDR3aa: CASLGTGELFF
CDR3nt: TGTGCCAGCTTAGGGACCGGGGAGCTGTTTTTT

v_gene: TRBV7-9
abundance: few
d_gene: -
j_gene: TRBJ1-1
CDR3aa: CASSLRGAGNTEAFF
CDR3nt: TGTGCCAGCAGCCTCCGGGGGGCAGGGAACACTGAAGCTTTCTTT